Below, one T cell receptor beta chain is given with its context. Only one count was recorded for this clone. Its antigen target is currently unknown. No qualities accompany the bases; no much larger clone lies one base away. This sample stems from a study of blood T cell repertoires in COVID-19 (TCRdb year 2020). About the study as a whole: The collaborator samples originated in the United States, Italy and Spain and spanned the acute and convalescent phases of COVID-19. A de-identified subject ID, COVID-19 status, age in years and sex were almost always included in the sample metadata. Where available, HLA class I and class II types were taken from metadata supplied by the sample provider and were not determined by assay-based typing. The samples were drawn from the first 160 participants of the ongoing ImmuneRACE study and from roughly 1,300 subjects provided by 6 global collaborators. The material from the prospective study consisted of cDNA or gDNA derived from T cells, B-cell-depleted T cells, or PBMCs. The dataset comprised deeply sampled blood TCRbeta repertoires from subjects exposed to, actively infected with, or recovered from COVID-19. The repertoires were made available in a free public database intended to serve as a resource for research on the immune response to SARS-CoV-2. What the authors observed across the whole study: The quantity of clinical and demographic metadata differed by source and by participant and was supplied without curation.

TCRbeta CDR3 regions were amplified from genomic DNA using the immunoSEQ Assay, a bias-controlled multiplex PCR. Per the original workflow: Nucleated cell counts per sample were estimated from amplification of reference gene primers within the assay. Sequence reads were collapsed and filtered to measure the absolute abundance of every unique TCRbeta CDR3 rearrangement. For each sample, productive Simpson clonality was calculated as the square root of Simpson's diversity index over productive rearrangements. Sourced from immuneACCESS, this table was stored by TCRdb with only in-frame sequences that have V and J called. A share of the clones is absent; for the studies checked, an unresolved V gene accounts for under half, and the remainder has no known explanation. V and J calls and clone size follow that table, whereas D and trimming were derived from the DNA. Recorded for this sample are around 80,000 clones; around 85% of them occurred a single time. The ten largest account for roughly 9.6% of the sample.

At one collaborating source in Seattle, patients were enrolled during active infection and were followed longitudinally through the course of disease. Collaborating institutions collected whole blood in K2EDTA tubes following their own protocols. For TCRbeta analysis, collaborators shipped samples as frozen whole blood, isolated PBMCs, or DNA extracted from either of those sample types. V loses 0 bases of germline sequence and J loses 2 bases, and the interval between the two ends is 7 bases. The CDR3 starts with the cysteine, ends with the phenylalanine, and has 14 residues. Only CDR3 DNA is held: 42 bases, read in frame from base 1. CDR1 LNHDA and CDR2 SQIVND are derived from the germline V gene (reference sequence).

This receptor chain uses TRBV19 and TRBJ1-1; the D gene lacks a confident call. Sequencing was done on a sample of peripheral blood. The sequence came from a man aged 50 to 60 with COVID-19, enrolled during active disease. This receptor has the CDR3 CASSIEQSNTEAFF. The DNA is as follows: TGTGCCAGTAGTATAGAACAGTCTAACACTGAAGCTTTCTTT. Reference TRBV19 and TRBJ1-1 genes cover what lies past the CDR3, so the full variable domain is DGGITQSPKYLFRKEGQNVTLSCEQNLNHDAMYWYRQDPGQGLRLIYYSQIVNDFQKGDIAEGYSVSREKKESFPLTVTSAQKNPTAFYLCASSIEQSNTEAFFGQGTRLTVV.